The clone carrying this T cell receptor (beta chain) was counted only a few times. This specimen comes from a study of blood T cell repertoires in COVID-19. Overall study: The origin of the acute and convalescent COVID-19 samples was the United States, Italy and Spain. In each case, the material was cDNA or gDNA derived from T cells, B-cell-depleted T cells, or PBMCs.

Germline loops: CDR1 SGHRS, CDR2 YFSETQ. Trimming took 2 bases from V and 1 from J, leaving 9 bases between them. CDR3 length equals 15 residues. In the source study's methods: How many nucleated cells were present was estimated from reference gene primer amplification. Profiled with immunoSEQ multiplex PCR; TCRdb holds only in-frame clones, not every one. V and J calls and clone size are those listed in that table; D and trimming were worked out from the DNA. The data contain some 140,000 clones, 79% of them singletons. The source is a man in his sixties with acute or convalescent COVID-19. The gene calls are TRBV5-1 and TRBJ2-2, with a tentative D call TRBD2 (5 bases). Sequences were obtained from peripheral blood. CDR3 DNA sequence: TGCGCCAGCAGCTTCGGAAGCGGGAACACCGGGGAGCTGTTTTTT. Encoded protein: CASSFGSGNTGELFF.